A selection of T cell receptor beta chains follows, all from one sample in a study of cytomegalovirus exposure and HLA in healthy donors. Profiled with immunoSEQ multiplex PCR; TCRdb holds only in-frame clones, not every one. This sample carries 110,000 or so clones, 81% of them seen once, and the ten largest clones take about 2%. Sequencing was carried out using PBMCs. All receptors come from a woman aged 25 to 39 in good health and CMV-seronegative. Each CDR3 is given with its conserved first and last residue. The D gene is left open where the match is weak. The size of a clone is reported for some rows only, either as once, few or many, or as a class for expanded clones.

- | TRBJ1-4 | - | TRBV19 | TGTGCCAGTAGTACCCTGGAAAAACTGTTTTTT | CASSTLEKLFF
few | TRBJ2-3 | - | TRBV11-2 | TGTGCCAGCAGCCAGAAGGTGTTCCAGCGGGATTTT | CASSQKVFQRDF
- | TRBJ2-1 | - | TRBV7-8 | TGTGCCAGCAGCTTCGGGAGTATTGAGCAGTTCTTC | CASSFGSIEQFF
- | TRBJ2-7 | TRBD1 | TRBV13 | TGTGCCAGCAGCGTCGACAGGGCCGAGCAGTACTTC | CASSVDRAEQYF
- | TRBJ2-3 | - | TRBV13 | TGTGCCAGCAGCTTAGGGCCGGGAAGCACAGATACGCAGTATTTT | CASSLGPGSTDTQYF
- | TRBJ2-1 | - | TRBV2 | TGTGCCAGCAGTGTTTTGACTAGGGGTAGTGAGCAGTTCTTC | CASSVLTRGSEQFF
- | TRBJ1-5 | - | TRBV19 | TGTGCCACACGATACGGGGGGGACCATAATCAGCCCCAGCATTTT | CATRYGGDHNQPQHF
- | TRBJ1-1 | - | TRBV12-5 | TGTGCTAGTGGTTGGACAGACGGTACTGAAGCTTTCTTT | CASGWTDGTEAFF
once | TRBJ1-1 | - | TRBV28 | TGTGCCAGCAGTTTAAGAGAAGCGGACGCTTTCTTT | CASSLREADAFF
- | TRBJ2-7 | TRBD1 | TRBV28 | TGTGCCAGCAGTTCCCTCGGGACAGTAACCTACGAGCAGTACTTC | CASSSLGTVTYEQYF
- | TRBJ2-6 | - | TRBV6-5 | TGTGCCACCTTGGACAGTCTTTCTGGGGCCAACGTCCTGACTTTC | CATLDSLSGANVLTF
- | TRBJ2-5 | TRBD2 | TRBV10-3 | TGTGCCATCAGTGGTGTACTAGCGGGAGGGACGGAGGAGACCCAGTACTTC | CAISGVLAGGTEETQYF
- | TRBJ1-3 | TRBD1 | TRBV19 | TGTGCCAGTAGTATGACAGGGGCTGGAAACACCATATATTTT | CASSMTGAGNTIYF
once | TRBJ2-7 | TRBD2 | TRBV7-9 | TGTTCCAGCAGCTTAAAGCTAGCGGACGGGTACGAGCAGTACTTC | CSSSLKLADGYEQYF
- | TRBJ2-3 | - | TRBV7-2 | TGTGCCAGCAGACAGCGGGCAAGCACAGATACGCAGTATTTT | CASRQRASTDTQYF
- | TRBJ2-1 | TRBD2 | TRBV7-9 | TGTGCCAGCGACGGGTGGGCTAGCGGGAGATCTCCCAATGAGCAGTTCTTC | CASDGWASGRSPNEQFF
- | TRBJ2-2 | - | TRBV28 | TGTGCCAGCAGTCCTACAGGGATTAGAACCGGGGAGCTGTTTTTT | CASSPTGIRTGELFF
- | TRBJ1-3 | - | TRBV11-1 | TGTGCCAGCAGCTTAGAAGCGGCAACCCGCTCTGGAAACACCATATATTTT | CASSLEAATRSGNTIYF
- | TRBJ2-5 | TRBD1 | TRBV6-1 | TGTGCCAGCAGTGAATCAAGTGGGTCAGGGGGCCGGGAGACCCAGTACTTC | CASSESSGSGGRETQYF
- | TRBJ2-1 | - | TRBV6-1 | TGTGCCAGCAGTGTACGAGGAGGGGGCGATCGGCAGTTCTTC | CASSVRGGGDRQFF
- | TRBJ1-2 | - | TRBV7-2 | TGTGCCAGCAGCTTTAGAGTTAACTATGGCTACACCTTC | CASSFRVNYGYTF
- | TRBJ1-3 | TRBD1 | TRBV5-1 | TGCGCCAGCAGCTTGCAGGGGGCGCATGGAAACACCATATATTTT | CASSLQGAHGNTIYF
- | TRBJ2-5 | TRBD2 | TRBV7-9 | TGTGCCCGCCAGGGACTAGCGGGAGAGTGGGAGACCCAGTACTTC | CARQGLAGEWETQYF
- | TRBJ2-7 | - | TRBV19 | TGTGCCAGTAGTTCCCTAGGACACGGGTACGAGCAGTACTTC | CASSSLGHGYEQYF
- | TRBJ2-7 | TRBD1 | TRBV11-2 | TGTGCCAGCAGCCCCGAAGTGGCCGGACAGGGATCCGAGCAGTACTTC | CASSPEVAGQGSEQYF
- | TRBJ2-5 | TRBD2 | TRBV11-3 | TGTGCCAGCAGATATACTAGCGGGAACCGGGAGACCCAGTACTTC | CASRYTSGNRETQYF
- | TRBJ2-1 | - | TRBV4-1 | TGCGCCAGCAGCCAAGTCTGGCAGAACTCCTACAATGAGCAGTTCTTC | CASSQVWQNSYNEQFF
- | TRBJ2-7 | - | TRBV28 | TGTGCCAGCAGTACCACACTAGCCTCCTACGGGCAGTACTTC | CASSTTLASYGQYF
- | TRBJ2-1 | TRBD2 | TRBV19 | TGTGCCAGTACCCGAGGCGGGAGGAAAAACTACAATGAGCAGTTCTTC | CASTRGGRKNYNEQFF
- | TRBJ2-7 | - | TRBV11-1 | TGTGCCAGCAGCTATTCGGAGGGAAGCTCCTACGAGCAGTACTTC | CASSYSEGSSYEQYF
- | TRBJ2-3 | TRBD1 | TRBV5-6 | TGTGCCAGCAGCTCCCGGGACAGCCTTTCAACAGATACGCAGTATTTT | CASSSRDSLSTDTQYF
- | TRBJ1-1 | - | TRBV4-2 | TGTGCCAGCAGCCAAGAGGGAAGCGAGGGTGAAGCTTTCTTT | CASSQEGSEGEAFF
- | TRBJ2-5 | - | TRBV25-1 | TGTGCCAGCAGTGAATCGGGCGGGGAGACCCAGTACTTC | CASSESGGETQYF
- | TRBJ2-3 | - | TRBV6-6 | TGTGCCAGCAGTTATAGTCCAACTACAGATACGCAGTATTTT | CASSYSPTTDTQYF
- | TRBJ1-5 | - | TRBV14 | TGTGCCAGCAGCCAACCGGGAGGACACGAAGTGGCCCAGCATTTT | CASSQPGGHEVAQHF